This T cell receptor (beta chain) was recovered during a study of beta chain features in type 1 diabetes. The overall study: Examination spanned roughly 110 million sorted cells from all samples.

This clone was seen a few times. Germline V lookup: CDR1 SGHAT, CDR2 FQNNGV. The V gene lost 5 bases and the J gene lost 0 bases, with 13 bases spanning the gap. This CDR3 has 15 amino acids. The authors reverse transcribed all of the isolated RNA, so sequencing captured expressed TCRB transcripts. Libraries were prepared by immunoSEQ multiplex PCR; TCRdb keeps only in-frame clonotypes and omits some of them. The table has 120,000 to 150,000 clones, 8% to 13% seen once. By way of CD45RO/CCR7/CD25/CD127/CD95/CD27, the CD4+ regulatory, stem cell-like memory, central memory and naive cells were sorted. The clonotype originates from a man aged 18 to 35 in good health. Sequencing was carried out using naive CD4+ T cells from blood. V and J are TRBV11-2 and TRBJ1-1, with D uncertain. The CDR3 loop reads CASSVTSGVNTEAFF. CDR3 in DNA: TGTGCCAGCAGCGTTACCTCCGGTGTGAACACTGAAGCTTTCTTT.